The 22 T cell receptor beta chains reported below all come from one sample, sequenced in a study of T cell changes during pregnancy in multiple sclerosis. Measured with immunoSEQ multiplex PCR; TCRdb has only the in-frame clones, and not every one. The table includes tens of thousands of clones, approximately 92% detected once. The sequences come from CD4+ T cells from peripheral blood mononuclear cells, collected after pregnancy. These receptor sequences come from a female donor with multiple sclerosis, enrolled in a pregnancy study.

The CDR3 DNA reads as TGTGCCAGCAGCCCCGGGGTGGGATCGGACACCCAGTACTTC. It encodes CASSPGVGSDTQYF. The gene calls are TRBV7-3 and TRBJ2-5; maybe TRBD2 (5 bases). The CDR3 has 14 residues. Per germline, CDR1 SGHTA and CDR2 FQGTGA. Trimming removed 5 bases at V and 8 bases at J, with 18 bases between.

This clone was counted a few times. This chain joins TRBV5-6 and TRBJ1-4; 7 nucleotides match TRBD1. V dropped 4 bases and J dropped 5; count of bases not matched to a gene: 11. In germline, CDR1 is SGHDT, CDR2 YYEEEE. The CDR3 is made up of 16 amino acids. CDR3 loop: CASSRKPGQLNEKLFF. In nucleotides, the CDR3 is TGTGCCAGCAGCCGAAAGCCGGGACAGTTAAATGAAAAACTGTTTTTT. The full variable domain, completed using reference TRBV5-6 and TRBJ1-4, is DAGVTQSPTHLIKTRGQQVTLRCSPKSGHDTVSWYQQALGQGPQFIFQYYEEEERQRGNFPDRFSGHQFPNYSSELNVNALLLGDSALYLCASSRKPGQLNEKLFFGSGTQLSVL.

Remarks on this clone: The sample contains more than one DNA sequence encoding this CDR3. This CDR3 reads CASSPGQGDKNIQYF. DNA for the CDR3: TGCGCCAGCAGCCCGGGACAGGGTGACAAAAACATTCAGTACTTC. V gene TRBV5-1 combines with J gene TRBJ2-4; 9 nucleotides line up with TRBD1. Germline CDR1 and CDR2: SGHRS and YFSETQ. The CDR3 contains 15 residues. The ends lost 4 bases at V and 3 bases at J; junction bases unmatched: 5.

This chain connects TRBV7-3 to TRBJ2-5; the D gene is possibly TRBD1 (6 bases). The germline V and J ends were trimmed by 4 bases and 5 bases, with 14 bases remaining between them. Germline loops: CDR1 SGHTA, CDR2 FQGTGA. The CDR3 is made up of 14 amino acids. The CDR3 loop is CASSSTGTTETQYF. CDR3 coding DNA: TGTGCCAGCAGCTCCACCGGGACAACGGAGACCCAGTACTTC. Full variable domain (missing parts from reference TRBV7-3 and TRBJ2-5): GAGVSQTPSNKVTEKGKYVELRCDPISGHTALYWYRQSLGQGPEFLIYFQGTGAADDSGLPNDRFFAVRPEGSVSTLKIQRTERGDSAVYLCASSSTGTTETQYFGPGTRLLVL.

This chain joins TRBV7-2 and TRBJ2-3; possibly TRBD1 for D (6 bases). Germline CDR1 SGHTA, CDR2 FQGNSA. The CDR3 is made up of 11 amino acids. The V end was cut by 3 bases, the J end by 14 bases, with 12 bases between. CDR3 DNA sequence: TGTGCCAGCAGCTTGTCGACAGGTCTGTATTTT. Translated: CASSLSTGLYF.

Worth noting for this clone: The identical CDR3 is also encoded by other nucleotide sequences in the sample. This chain uses TRBV6-4 with TRBJ2-6; maybe TRBD1 (6 bases). The germline CDR1 and CDR2 sequences are MRHNA and SNTAGT. Trimming stripped 3 bases from V and 1 base from J, with 7 bases between. The CDR3 contains 15 residues. Here the CDR3 reads CASSEQGSGANVLTF. In DNA, the CDR3 is TGTGCCAGCAGTGAACAGGGATCTGGGGCCAACGTCCTGACTTTC.

The V call is TRBV7-3, the J call TRBJ2-6, with D perhaps TRBD2 (6 bases). This CDR3 spans 19 amino acids. V was clipped by 2 bases and J by 0 bases, with 17 bases between them. CDR1 and CDR2 (germline): SGHTA, FQGTGA. Here the CDR3 reads CASSLVGSGRNSGANVLTF. CDR3 in DNA: TGTGCCAGCAGCTTAGTGGGTAGCGGACGGAACTCTGGGGCCAACGTCCTGACTTTC.

The chain uses TRBV6-4 and TRBJ2-1, with 15 nucleotides matching TRBD2. Per germline, CDR1 MRHNA and CDR2 SNTAGT. There are 17 residues in the CDR3. V lost 5 bases and J lost 4; bases outside the gene matches: 6. CDR3 DNA sequence: TGTGCCAGCAGTAGGACTAGCGGGGGGGCTGGATACAATGAGCAGTTCTTC. Translating it yields CASSRTSGGAGYNEQFF.

Regarding this clone: One end of the junction does not line up with germline, which may come from a read error. The chain uses TRBV9 and TRBJ1-1; 10 bases align to TRBD1. The CDR3 spans 16 residues. Germline lookup yields CDR1 SGDLS and CDR2 YYNGEE. The CDR3 bases are TGTGCCAGCAGCGTAGCTCCGACAGGGGGCAACAGTGAAGCTTTCTTT. Its translation: CASSVAPTGGNSEAFF.

V is TRBV6-6 and J is TRBJ1-1, with TRBD1 identical over 8 bases. V lost 6 bases and J lost 1; bases outside the gene matches: 10. This CDR3 comprises 16 residues. Per germline, CDR1 MNHNY and CDR2 SVGAGI (reference sequence). In DNA form, the CDR3 reads TGTGCCAGCAGGGAGGACAGGGTAAACTGGAACACTGAAGCTTTCTTT. It yields the protein CASREDRVNWNTEAFF.

A note on this clone: Mismatch with germline at one junction end may stem from a read error. The genes are TRBV19 and TRBJ2-7; 8 bases agree with TRBD1. Germline CDR1 reads LNHDA; CDR2 reads SQIVND (reference sequence). The CDR3 has 13 residues. CDR3 region: CASSPGGSNEQYF. Written as DNA, the CDR3 is TGTGCCAGTAGCCCAGGGGGCTCCAACGAGCAGTACTTC.

The V and J genes are TRBV6-5 and TRBJ2-4, with 9 nucleotides matching TRBD1. V shed 0 bases, J shed 1 base, and the junction held 1 base outside the gene matches. The CDR3 runs 16 residues. Germline V CDR1 and CDR2: MNHEY, SVGAGI. The CDR3 bases are TGTGCCAGCAGTTACTCGGGGACAGGGGCCAAAAACATTCAGTACTTC. Encoded protein: CASSYSGTGAKNIQYF.

The J gene is TRBJ2-7, the V gene TRBV6-5; the D gene is possibly TRBD1 (5 bases). Germline V gene sequence: CDR1 MNHEY, CDR2 SVGAGI. The V end was cut by 2 bases, the J end by 2 bases, with 10 bases between. The CDR3 covers 14 residues. The CDR3 is CASSYRGPPYEQYF. CDR3 bases: TGTGCCAGCAGTTACAGGGGCCCACCCTACGAGCAGTACTTC.

The chain couples TRBV2 to TRBJ1-2, with 8 bases that match TRBD1. The CDR3 sequence is 12 residues long. Germline assignment: CDR1 SNHLY and CDR2 FYNNEI. The V gene end was trimmed by 11 bases and the J gene end by 4 bases; junction bases not matched to a gene: 6. CDR3 loop: CAGGQAIYGYTF. The DNA for the CDR3 is TGTGCCGGGGGACAGGCTATCTATGGCTACACCTTC.

The chain has TRBV18 and TRBJ1-1, with a possible D match to TRBD1 (6 bases). The CDR3 sequence is 13 residues long. The V gene's germline CDR1 is KGHSH and CDR2 LQKENI. Trimming left V 5 bases short and J 7 bases short, with 14 bases between. The chain's CDR3 is CASSLGSGDEAFF. In DNA, the CDR3 is TGTGCCAGCTCATTAGGGTCAGGGGATGAAGCTTTCTTT.

The chain combines TRBV10-3 with TRBJ2-2, with D hard to call. V was pared by 11 bases and J by 5 bases, with 27 bases between. The CDR3 covers 17 residues. In germline, CDR1 is ENHRY, CDR2 SYGVKD. CDR3 loop: CASGEPTPTMRTGELFF. The CDR3 nucleotides read TGTGCCTCTGGCGAGCCCACACCGACCATGAGGACCGGGGAGCTGTTTTTT.

This chain links TRBV21-1 with TRBJ2-5; TRBD1 is taken as the D call from the table, unchecked against the DNA. TRBV21-1 is termed a pseudogene. The CDR3 covers 18 residues. CDR3: CASSTLDRGRYWGETQYF. The DNA of the CDR3 is TGTGCCAGCAGCACTTTGGACAGGGGCAGATACTGGGGGGAGACCCAGTACTTC.

V usage is TRBV4-2 and J usage is TRBJ1-6; the D is unclear. From germline, CDR1 is LGHNA and CDR2 YNFKEQ. With 0 bases removed from V and 1 base from J, the gap between germline ends came to 13 bases. This CDR3 spans 18 amino acids. CDR3 residues: CASSQDPPLASYNSPLHF. CDR3 nucleotide sequence: TGTGCCAGCAGCCAAGACCCCCCGTTAGCGTCCTATAATTCACCCCTCCACTTT.

This chain joins TRBV7-2 and TRBJ1-3; 7 nucleotides align to TRBD1. Germline CDR1 is SGHTA and CDR2 is FQGNSA. Trimming took 5 bases from V and 4 from J; bases not matched to a gene: 8. The CDR3 length is 15 residues. The CDR3 spells CASSPGQAGGNTIYF. The CDR3 coding sequence is TGTGCCAGCAGCCCCGGACAGGCTGGGGGAAACACCATATATTTT.

This clone came up once. V and J are TRBV9 and TRBJ2-5; perhaps TRBD1 as D (6 bases). The CDR3 covers 16 residues. The germline V and J ends were trimmed by 0 bases and 1 base, with 13 bases remaining between them. The germline V gene encodes CDR1 SGDLS and CDR2 YYNGEE. Here the CDR3 reads CASSVGTGTLQETQYF. CDR3 coding DNA: TGTGCCAGCAGCGTAGGGACCGGGACACTCCAAGAGACCCAGTACTTC.

This clone was counted a few times. This rearrangement joins TRBV20-1 to TRBJ2-1; D ambiguous. Trimming took 4 bases from V and 8 from J, leaving 9 bases between them. In germline, CDR1 is DFQATT, CDR2 SNEGSKA (reference sequence). The CDR3 loop spans 11 amino acids. Here the CDR3 DNA reads TGCAGTGCTACACAGCTGCATGAGCAGTTCTTC. It is translated as CSATQLHEQFF.

A few counts support this clone. The chain recombines TRBV4-2 with TRBJ1-2; no firm D call. The V gene's germline CDR1 is LGHNA and CDR2 YNFKEQ. The CDR3 covers 14 residues. Trimming shortened V by 3 bases and J by 4 bases, and 12 bases separated the two germline ends. CDR3 nucleotides: TGTGCCAGCAGCCAGACCCGGGTCGGCTATGGCTACACCTTC. Its translation: CASSQTRVGYGYTF.